The clone carrying this T cell receptor beta chain was seen only a few times. Its antigen is not known. CDR3 length: 15 residues. The germline V gene encodes CDR1 SGHRS and CDR2 YFSETQ. The V and J ends lost 6 bases and 6 bases, in that order; junction bases with no gene match: 11. MiXCR, applied by TCRdb to the 5' RACE reads, yields one record per CDR3 protein. The repertoire holds just under 600,000 distinct CDR3 sequences, 13% seen once, with more than 13% in the top ten. The record originates from a study of T cells after yellow fever vaccination. Study context: Fractions low in cell number were prepared with SMART-Seq v4 Ultra Low Input.

Study findings and constraints: The booster saw the reappearance of most primary-vaccination clones (about 95% CD4, almost 90% CD8).

The J gene is TRBJ2-2, the V gene TRBV5-1, with 7 bases matching TRBD2. The TCR sequence derives from a man aged 30 to 39 who received the YFV17D yellow fever vaccine. The sample consisted of PBMCs, taken on the day of the yellow fever booster vaccination. CDR3 in amino acids: CASKLVAGEAGELFF. The CDR3 DNA sequence: TGCGCCAGCAAACTAGTGGCGGGAGAAGCCGGGGAGCTGTTTTTT.